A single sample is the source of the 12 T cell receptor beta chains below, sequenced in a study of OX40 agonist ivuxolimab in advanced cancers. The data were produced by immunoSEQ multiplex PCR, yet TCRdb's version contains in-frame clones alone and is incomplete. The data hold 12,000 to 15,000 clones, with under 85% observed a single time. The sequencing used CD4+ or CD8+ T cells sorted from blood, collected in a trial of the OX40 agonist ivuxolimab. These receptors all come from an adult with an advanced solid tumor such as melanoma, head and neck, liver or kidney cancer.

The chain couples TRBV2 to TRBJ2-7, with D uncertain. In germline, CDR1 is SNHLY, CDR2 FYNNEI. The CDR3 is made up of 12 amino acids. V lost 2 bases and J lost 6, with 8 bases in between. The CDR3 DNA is TGTGCCAGCAGTGAAAGTCCGCGCGAGCAGTACTTC. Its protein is CASSESPREQYF.

The CDR3 here is CASSEGAGTSGRWAEQYF. The CDR3 DNA reads TGTGCCAGCAGTGAAGGGGCCGGGACTAGCGGGAGGTGGGCCGAGCAGTACTTC. V usage is TRBV6-1 and J usage is TRBJ2-7; 15 bases fit TRBD2. Germline CDR1 MNHNS, CDR2 SASEGT. The CDR3 loop spans 18 amino acids. V dropped 1 base and J dropped 6; count of bases not matched to a gene: 10.

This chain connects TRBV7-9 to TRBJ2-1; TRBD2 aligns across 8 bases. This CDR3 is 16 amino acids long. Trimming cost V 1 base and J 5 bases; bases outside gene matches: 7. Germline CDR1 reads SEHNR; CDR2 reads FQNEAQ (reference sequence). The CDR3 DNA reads TGTGCCAGCAGCTTAGGAGCGGGAGTGGGGAACAATGAGCAGTTCTTC. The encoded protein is CASSLGAGVGNNEQFF.

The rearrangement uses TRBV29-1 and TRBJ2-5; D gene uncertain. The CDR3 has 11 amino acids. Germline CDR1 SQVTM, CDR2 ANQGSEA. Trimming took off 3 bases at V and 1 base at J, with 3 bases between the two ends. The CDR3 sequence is CSVEAQETQYF. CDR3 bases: TGCAGCGTTGAGGCCCAAGAGACCCAGTACTTC. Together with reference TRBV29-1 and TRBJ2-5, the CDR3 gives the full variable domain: SAVISQKPSRDICQRGTSLTIQCQVDSQVTMMFWYRQQPGQSLTLIATANQGSEATYESGFVIDKFPISRPNLTFSTLTVSNMSPEDSSIYLCSVEAQETQYFGPGTRLLVL.

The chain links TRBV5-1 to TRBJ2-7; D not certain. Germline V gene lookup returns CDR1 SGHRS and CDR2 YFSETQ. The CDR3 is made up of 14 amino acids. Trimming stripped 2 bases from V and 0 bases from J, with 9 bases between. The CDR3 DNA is TGCGCCAGCAGCTTCCCGACGGACTCCTACGAGCAGTACTTC. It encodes CASSFPTDSYEQYF.

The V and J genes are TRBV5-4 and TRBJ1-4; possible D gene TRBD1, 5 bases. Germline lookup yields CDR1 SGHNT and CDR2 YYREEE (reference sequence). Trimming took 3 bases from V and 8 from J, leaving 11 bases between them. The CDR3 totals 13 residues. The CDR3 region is CASSSRDGEKLFF. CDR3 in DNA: TGTGCCAGCAGCTCGCGGGACGGGGAAAAACTGTTTTTT.

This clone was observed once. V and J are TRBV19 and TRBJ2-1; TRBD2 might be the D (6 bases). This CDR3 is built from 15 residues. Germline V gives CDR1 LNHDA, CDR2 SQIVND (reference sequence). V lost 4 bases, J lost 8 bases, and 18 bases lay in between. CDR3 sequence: CASSRRGILFDEQFF. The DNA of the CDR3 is TGTGCCAGTAGTAGGCGGGGAATCCTGTTCGATGAGCAGTTCTTC.

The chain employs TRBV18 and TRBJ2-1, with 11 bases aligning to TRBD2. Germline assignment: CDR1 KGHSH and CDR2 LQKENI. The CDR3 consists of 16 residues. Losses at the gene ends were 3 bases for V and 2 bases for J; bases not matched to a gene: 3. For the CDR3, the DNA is TGTGCCAGCTCACCCCAGACTAGCGGGGCCTACAATGAGCAGTTCTTC. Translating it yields CASSPQTSGAYNEQFF. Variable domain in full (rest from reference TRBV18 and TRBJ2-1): NAGVMQNPRHLVRRRGQEARLRCSPMKGHSHVYWYRQLPEEGLKFMVYLQKENIIDESGMPKERFSAEFPKEGPSILRIQQVVRGDSAAYFCASSPQTSGAYNEQFFGPGTRLTVL.

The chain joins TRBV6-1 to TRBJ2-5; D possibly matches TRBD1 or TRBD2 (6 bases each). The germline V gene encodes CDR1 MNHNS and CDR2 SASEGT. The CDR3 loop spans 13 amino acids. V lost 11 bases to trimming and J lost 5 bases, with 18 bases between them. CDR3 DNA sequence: TGTGCCTCTCATGGCGTGGGGGGCGAGACCCAGTACTTC. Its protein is CASHGVGGETQYF.

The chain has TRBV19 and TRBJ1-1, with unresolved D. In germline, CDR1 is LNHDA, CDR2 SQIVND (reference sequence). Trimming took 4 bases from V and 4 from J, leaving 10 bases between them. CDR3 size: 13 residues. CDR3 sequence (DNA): TGTGCCAGTAGTACTCAACAGAGCACTGAAGCTTTCTTT. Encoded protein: CASSTQQSTEAFF.

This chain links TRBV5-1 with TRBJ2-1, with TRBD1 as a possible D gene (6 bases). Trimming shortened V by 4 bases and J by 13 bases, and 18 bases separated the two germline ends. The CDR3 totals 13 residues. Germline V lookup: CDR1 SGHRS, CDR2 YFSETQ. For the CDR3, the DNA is TGCGCCAGCAGCATGGAGCCGGGACACAGACAGTTCTTC. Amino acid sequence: CASSMEPGHRQFF.

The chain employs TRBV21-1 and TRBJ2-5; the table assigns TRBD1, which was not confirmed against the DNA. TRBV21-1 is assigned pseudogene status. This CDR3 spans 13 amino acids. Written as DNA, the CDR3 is TGTGCCAGCAGCAAAGGGACAGGGAAGACCCAGTACTTC. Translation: CASSKGTGKTQYF.